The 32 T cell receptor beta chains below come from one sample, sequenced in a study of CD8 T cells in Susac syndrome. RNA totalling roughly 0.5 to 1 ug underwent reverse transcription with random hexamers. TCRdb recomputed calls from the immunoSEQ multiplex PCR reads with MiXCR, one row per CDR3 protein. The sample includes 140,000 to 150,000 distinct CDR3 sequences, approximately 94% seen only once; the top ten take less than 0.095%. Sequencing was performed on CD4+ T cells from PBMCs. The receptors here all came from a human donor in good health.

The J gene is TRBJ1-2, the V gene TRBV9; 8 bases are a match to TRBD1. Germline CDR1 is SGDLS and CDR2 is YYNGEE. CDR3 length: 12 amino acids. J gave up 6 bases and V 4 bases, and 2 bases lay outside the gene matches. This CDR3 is CASSSRGHGYTF. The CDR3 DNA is TGTGCCAGCAGCTCCAGGGGGCATGGCTACACCTTC.

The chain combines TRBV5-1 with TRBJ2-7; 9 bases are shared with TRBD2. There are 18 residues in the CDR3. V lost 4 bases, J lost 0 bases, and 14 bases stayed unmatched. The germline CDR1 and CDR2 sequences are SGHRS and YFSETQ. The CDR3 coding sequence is TGCGCCAGCAGCGGATCACGGGGAGCGGGAGGATACTCCTACGAGCAGTACTTC. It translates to CASSGSRGAGGYSYEQYF.

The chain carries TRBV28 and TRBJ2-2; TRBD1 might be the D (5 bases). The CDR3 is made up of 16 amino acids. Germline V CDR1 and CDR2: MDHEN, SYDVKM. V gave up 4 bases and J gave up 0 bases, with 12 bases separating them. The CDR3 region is CASSSPRRANTGELFF. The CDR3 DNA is TGTGCCAGCAGTTCCCCGCGCAGGGCGAACACCGGGGAGCTGTTTTTT.

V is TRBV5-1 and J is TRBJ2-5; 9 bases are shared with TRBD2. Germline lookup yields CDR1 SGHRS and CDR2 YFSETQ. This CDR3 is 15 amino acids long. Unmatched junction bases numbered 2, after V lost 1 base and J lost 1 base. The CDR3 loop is CASSLSGRLQETQYF. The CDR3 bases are TGCGCCAGCAGCTTGAGCGGGAGGCTCCAAGAGACCCAGTACTTC.

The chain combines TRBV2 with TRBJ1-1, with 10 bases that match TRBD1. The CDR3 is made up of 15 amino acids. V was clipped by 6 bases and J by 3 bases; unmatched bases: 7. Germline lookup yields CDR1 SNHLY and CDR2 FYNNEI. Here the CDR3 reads CASRTDRGVYTEAFF. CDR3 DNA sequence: TGTGCCAGCAGGACGGACAGGGGGGTATACACTGAAGCTTTCTTT.

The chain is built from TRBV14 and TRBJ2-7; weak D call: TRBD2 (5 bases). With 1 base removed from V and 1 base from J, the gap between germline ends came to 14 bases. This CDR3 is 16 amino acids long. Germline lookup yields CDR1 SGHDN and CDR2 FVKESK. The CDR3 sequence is CASSQGIHAGSYEQYF. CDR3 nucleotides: TGTGCCAGCAGCCAAGGGATCCACGCGGGTTCCTACGAGCAGTACTTC.

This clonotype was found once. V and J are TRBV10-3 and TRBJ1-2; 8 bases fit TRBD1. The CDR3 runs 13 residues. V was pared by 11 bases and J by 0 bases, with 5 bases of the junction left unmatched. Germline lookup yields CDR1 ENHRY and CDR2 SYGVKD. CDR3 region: CAGQQGANYGYTF. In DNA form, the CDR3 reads TGTGCCGGCCAACAGGGGGCTAACTATGGCTACACCTTC.

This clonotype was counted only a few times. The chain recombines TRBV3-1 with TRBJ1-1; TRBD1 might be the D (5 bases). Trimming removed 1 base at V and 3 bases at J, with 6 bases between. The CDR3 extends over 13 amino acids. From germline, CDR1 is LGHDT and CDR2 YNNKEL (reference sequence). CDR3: CASSQARDTEAFF. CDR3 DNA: TGTGCCAGCAGCCAAGCCAGGGACACTGAAGCTTTCTTT.

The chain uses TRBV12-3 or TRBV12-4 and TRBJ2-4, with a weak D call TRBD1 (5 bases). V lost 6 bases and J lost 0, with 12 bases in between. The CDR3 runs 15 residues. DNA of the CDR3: TGTGCCAGCAGCCAACGACAGTTAGCCAAAAACATTCAGTACTTC. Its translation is CASSQRQLAKNIQYF.

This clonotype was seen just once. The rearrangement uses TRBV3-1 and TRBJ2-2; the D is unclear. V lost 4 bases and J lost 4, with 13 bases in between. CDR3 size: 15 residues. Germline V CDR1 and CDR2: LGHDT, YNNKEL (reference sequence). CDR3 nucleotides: TGTGCCAGCAGCCTTAGCTCTCGAGGCACCGGGGAGCTGTTTTTT. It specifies CASSLSSRGTGELFF.

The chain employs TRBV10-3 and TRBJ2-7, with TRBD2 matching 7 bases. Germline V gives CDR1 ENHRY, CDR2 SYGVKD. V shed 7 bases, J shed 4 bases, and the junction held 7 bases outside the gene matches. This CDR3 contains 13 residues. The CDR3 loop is CAIKDLAAYEQYF. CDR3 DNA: TGTGCCATCAAGGATCTAGCGGCGTACGAGCAGTACTTC.

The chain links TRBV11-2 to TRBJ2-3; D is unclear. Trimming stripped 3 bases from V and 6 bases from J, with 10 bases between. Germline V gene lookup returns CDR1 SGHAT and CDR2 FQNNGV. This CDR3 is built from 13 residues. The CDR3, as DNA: TGTGCCAGCAGCTTTGGGTTGGCGGATACGCAGTATTTT. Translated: CASSFGLADTQYF.

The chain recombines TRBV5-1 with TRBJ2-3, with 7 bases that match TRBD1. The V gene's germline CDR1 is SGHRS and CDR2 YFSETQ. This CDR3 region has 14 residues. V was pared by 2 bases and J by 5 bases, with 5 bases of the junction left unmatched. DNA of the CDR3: TGCGCCAGCAGCTTCGAGGGGGCAGGAGATACGCAGTATTTT. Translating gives CASSFEGAGDTQYF.

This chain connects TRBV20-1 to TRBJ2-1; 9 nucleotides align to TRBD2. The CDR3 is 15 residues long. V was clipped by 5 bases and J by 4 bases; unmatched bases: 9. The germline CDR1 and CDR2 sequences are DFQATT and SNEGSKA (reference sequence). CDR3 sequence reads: CSAPISGRIYNEQFF. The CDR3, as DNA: TGCAGTGCTCCGATTAGCGGGAGAATTTACAATGAGCAGTTCTTC.

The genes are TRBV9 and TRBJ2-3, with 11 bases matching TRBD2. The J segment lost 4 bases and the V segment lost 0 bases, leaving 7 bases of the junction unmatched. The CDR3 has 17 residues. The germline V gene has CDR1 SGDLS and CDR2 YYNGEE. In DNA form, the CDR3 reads TGTGCCAGCAGCGTAGCTACTAGCGGGAGCAGAGCAGATACGCAGTATTTT. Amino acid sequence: CASSVATSGSRADTQYF. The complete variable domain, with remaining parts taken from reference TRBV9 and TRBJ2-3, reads DSGVTQTPKHLITATGQRVTLRCSPRSGDLSVYWYQQSLDQGLQFLIQYYNGEERAKGNILERFSAQQFPDLHSELNLSSLELGDSALYFCASSVATSGSRADTQYFGPGTRLTVL.

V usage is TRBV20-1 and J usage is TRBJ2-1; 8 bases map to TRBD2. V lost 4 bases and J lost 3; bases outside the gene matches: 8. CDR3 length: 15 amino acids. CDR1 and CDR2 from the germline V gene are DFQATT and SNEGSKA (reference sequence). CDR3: CSAIPLAGNYNEQFF. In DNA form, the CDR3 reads TGCAGTGCTATCCCTCTAGCGGGCAACTACAATGAGCAGTTCTTC.

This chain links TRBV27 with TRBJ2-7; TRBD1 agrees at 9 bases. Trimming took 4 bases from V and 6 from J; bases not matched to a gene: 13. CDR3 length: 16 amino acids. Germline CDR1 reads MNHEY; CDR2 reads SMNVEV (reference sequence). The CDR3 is CASSSPLRTGVGEQYF. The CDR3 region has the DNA TGTGCCAGCAGTTCTCCCTTGCGGACAGGGGTCGGCGAGCAGTACTTC.

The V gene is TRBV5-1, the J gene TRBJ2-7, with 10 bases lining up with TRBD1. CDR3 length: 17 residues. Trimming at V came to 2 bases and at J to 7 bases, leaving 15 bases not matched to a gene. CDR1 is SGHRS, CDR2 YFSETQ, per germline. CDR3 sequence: CASSLLPGQGTTGEQYF. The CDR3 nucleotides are TGCGCCAGCAGCTTACTCCCGGGACAGGGGACAACCGGGGAGCAGTACTTC.

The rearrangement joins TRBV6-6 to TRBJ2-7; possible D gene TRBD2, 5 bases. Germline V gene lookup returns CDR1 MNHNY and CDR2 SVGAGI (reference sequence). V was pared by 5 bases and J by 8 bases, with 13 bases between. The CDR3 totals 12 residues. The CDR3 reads CASSPTSFKQYF. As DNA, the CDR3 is TGTGCCAGCAGTCCTACTAGTTTCAAGCAGTACTTC.

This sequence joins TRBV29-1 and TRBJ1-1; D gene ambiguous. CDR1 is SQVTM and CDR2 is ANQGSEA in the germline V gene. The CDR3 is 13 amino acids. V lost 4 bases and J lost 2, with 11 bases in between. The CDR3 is CSVGIRPNTEAFF. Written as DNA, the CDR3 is TGCAGCGTTGGGATCCGACCCAACACTGAAGCTTTCTTT. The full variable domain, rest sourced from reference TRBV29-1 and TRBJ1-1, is SAVISQKPSRDICQRGTSLTIQCQVDSQVTMMFWYRQQPGQSLTLIATANQGSEATYESGFVIDKFPISRPNLTFSTLTVSNMSPEDSSIYLCSVGIRPNTEAFFGQGTRLTVV.

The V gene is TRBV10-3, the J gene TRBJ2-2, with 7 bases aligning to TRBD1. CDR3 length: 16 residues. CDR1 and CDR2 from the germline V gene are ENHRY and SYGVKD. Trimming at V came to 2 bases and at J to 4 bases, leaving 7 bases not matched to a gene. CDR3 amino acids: CAISEIPGQLTGELFF. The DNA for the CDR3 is TGTGCCATCAGTGAGATCCCGGGACAGCTCACCGGGGAGCTGTTTTTT.

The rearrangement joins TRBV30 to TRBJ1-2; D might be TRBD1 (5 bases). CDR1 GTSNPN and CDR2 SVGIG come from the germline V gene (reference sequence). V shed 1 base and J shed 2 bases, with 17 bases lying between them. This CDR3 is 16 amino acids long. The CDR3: CAWSDFGTSPNYGYTF. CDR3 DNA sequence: TGTGCCTGGAGTGACTTCGGGACTTCCCCCAACTATGGCTACACCTTC.

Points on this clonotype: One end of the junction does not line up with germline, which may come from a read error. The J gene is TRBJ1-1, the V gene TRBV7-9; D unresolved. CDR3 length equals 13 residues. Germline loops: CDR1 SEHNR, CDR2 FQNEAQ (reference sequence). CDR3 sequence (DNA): TGTGCCAGCAGCCCAACAAGGTTCACTGAAGTTTTCTTT. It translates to CASSPTRFTEVFF.

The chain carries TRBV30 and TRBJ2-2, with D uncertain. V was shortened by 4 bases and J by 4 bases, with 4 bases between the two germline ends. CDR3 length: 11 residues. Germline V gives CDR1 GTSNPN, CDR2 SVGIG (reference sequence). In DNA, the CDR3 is TGTGCCTGGACAGGCACCGGGGAGCTGTTTTTT. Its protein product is CAWTGTGELFF.

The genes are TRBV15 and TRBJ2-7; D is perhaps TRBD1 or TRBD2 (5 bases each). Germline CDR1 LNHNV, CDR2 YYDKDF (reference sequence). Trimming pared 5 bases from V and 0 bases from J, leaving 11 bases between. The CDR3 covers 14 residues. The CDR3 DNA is TGTGCCACCAGCCGTGGGGGAAACTCCTACGAGCAGTACTTC. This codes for CATSRGGNSYEQYF.

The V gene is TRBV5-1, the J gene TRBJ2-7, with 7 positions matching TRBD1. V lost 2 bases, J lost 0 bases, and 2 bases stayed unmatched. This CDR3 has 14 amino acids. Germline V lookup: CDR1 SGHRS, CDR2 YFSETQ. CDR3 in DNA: TGCGCCAGCAGCTTACAGGGGAGCTCCTACGAGCAGTACTTC. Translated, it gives CASSLQGSSYEQYF.

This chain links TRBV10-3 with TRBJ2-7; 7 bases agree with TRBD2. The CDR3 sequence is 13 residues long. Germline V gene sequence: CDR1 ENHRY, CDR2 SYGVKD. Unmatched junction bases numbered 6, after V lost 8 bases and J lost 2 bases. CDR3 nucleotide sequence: TGTGCCATCGCCTCTAGCGGAACCTACGAGCAGTACTTC. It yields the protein CAIASSGTYEQYF.

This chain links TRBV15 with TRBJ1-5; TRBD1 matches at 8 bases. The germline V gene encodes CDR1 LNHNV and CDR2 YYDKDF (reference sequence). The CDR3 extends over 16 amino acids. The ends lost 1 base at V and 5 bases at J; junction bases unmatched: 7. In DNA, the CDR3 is TGTGCCACCAGCAGAGGGGCAGGGGGCAACTATCAGCCCCAGCATTTT. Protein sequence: CATSRGAGGNYQPQHF.

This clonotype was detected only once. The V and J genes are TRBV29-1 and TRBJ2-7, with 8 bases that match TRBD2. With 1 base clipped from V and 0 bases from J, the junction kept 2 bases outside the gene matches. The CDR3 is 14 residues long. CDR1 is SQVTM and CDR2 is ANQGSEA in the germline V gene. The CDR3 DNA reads TGCAGCGTTGAAGCAGCGGGGGCCTCCTACGAGCAGTACTTC. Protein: CSVEAAGASYEQYF.

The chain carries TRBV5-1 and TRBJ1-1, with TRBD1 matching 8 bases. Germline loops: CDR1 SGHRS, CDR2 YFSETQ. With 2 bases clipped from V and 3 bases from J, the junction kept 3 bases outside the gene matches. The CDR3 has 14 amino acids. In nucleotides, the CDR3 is TGCGCCAGCAGCTTCACAGGGGGGGACACTGAAGCTTTCTTT. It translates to CASSFTGGDTEAFF.

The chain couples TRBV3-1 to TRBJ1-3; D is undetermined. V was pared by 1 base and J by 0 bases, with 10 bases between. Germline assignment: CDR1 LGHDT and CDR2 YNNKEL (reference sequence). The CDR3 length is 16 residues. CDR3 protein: CASSQGPAGSGNTIYF. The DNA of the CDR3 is TGTGCCAGCAGCCAAGGTCCAGCCGGCTCTGGAAACACCATATATTTT.

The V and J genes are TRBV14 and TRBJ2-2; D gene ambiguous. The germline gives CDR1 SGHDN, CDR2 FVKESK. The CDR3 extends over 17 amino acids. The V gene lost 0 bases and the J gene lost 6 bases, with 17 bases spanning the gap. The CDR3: CASSQDGGILRAGELFF. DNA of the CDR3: TGTGCCAGCAGCCAAGATGGTGGGATCCTAAGGGCCGGGGAGCTGTTTTTT.